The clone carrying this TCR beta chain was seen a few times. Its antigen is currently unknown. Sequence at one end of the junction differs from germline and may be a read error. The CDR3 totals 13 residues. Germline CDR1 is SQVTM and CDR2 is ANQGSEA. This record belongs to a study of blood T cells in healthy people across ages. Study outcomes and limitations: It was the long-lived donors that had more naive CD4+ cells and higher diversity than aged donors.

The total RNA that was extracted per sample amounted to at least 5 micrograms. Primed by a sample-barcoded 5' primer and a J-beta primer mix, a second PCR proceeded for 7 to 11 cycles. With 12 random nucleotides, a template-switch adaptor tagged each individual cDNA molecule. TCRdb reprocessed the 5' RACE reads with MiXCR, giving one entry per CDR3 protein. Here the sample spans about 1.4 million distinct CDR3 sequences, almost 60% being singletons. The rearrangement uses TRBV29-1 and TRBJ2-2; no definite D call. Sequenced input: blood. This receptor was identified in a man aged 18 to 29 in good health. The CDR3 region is CSVEIANTGELFF. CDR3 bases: TGCAGCGTTGAAATCGCGAATACCGGGGAGCTGTTTTTT.